This T cell receptor (beta chain) was captured in a study of T-cell memory formation after mild COVID-19. TCRdb used MiXCR to reprocess the 5' RACE reads, holding one entry per CDR3 protein. The profile shows 140,000 to 150,000 distinct CDR3 sequences, roughly 21% of them singletons. Germline loops: CDR1 SNHLY, CDR2 FYNNEI. The CDR3 has 13 residues. J lost 2 bases, V lost 11 bases, and 7 bases had no gene match. Sequenced: PBMCs or a T cell subset sorted from them (not recorded which). This chain connects TRBV2 to TRBJ2-5; 8 nucleotides match TRBD1. The TCR was taken from an adult woman who had mild COVID-19 (a few samples of this study predate the infection). Cell type and time point are not known. The CDR3 DNA follows: TGTGCCGGACAGGGTTATTTTCAAGAGACCCAGTACTTC. Residues: CAGQGYFQETQYF. Looking up the rest from reference TRBV2 and TRBJ2-5 gives the full variable domain: EPEVTQTPSHQVTQMGQEVILRCVPISNHLYFYWYRQILGQKVEFLVSFYNNEISEKSEIFDDQFSVERPDGSNFTLKIRSTKLEDSAMYFCAGQGYFQETQYFGPGTRLLVL.